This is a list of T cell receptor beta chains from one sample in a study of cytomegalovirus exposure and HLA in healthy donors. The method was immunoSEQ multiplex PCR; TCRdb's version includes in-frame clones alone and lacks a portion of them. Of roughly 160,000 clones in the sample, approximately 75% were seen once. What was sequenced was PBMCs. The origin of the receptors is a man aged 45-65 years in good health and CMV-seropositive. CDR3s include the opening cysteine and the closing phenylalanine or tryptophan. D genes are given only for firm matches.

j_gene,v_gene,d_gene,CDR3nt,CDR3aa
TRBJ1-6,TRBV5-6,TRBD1,TGTGCCAGCAGCCACGGACAGGGCCTATCCTATAATTCACCCCTCCACTTT,CASSHGQGLSYNSPLHF
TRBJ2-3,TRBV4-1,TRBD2,TGCGCCAGCAGCAAACCCGGGACTACCACAGATACGCAGTATTTT,CASSKPGTTTDTQYF
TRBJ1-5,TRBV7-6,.,TGTGCCAGCAGCCCGCGGGACGGAAGCAATCAGCCCCAGCATTTT,CASSPRDGSNQPQHF
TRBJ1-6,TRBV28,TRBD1,TGTGCCAGCAGACAGGGGAGAAATTCACCCCTCCACTTT,CASRQGRNSPLHF
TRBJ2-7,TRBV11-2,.,TGTGCCAGACCCATTTGGGGGCGCCTCCTCTCCTACGAGCAGTACTTC,CARPIWGRLLSYEQYF
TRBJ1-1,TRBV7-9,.,TGTGCCAGCAGCTTAGTGGGGAGGTTCAACACTGAAGCTTTCTTT,CASSLVGRFNTEAFF
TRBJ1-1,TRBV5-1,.,TGCGCCAGCAGCTTGGAACCAGGGGATCGGATCACTGAAGCTTTCTTT,CASSLEPGDRITEAFF
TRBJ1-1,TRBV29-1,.,TGCAGCATTAACCGGGATTACACTGAAGCTTTCTTT,CSINRDYTEAFF
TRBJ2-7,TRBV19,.,TGTGCCAGTAGTCCTGGGGCGCATACCTACGAGCAGTACTTC,CASSPGAHTYEQYF
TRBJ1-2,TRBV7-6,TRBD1,TGTGCCAGCAGCTTGACAGGGGCCCCTCATGGCTACACCTTC,CASSLTGAPHGYTF